The 11 T cell receptor beta chains given below trace back to one sample, sequenced in a study of T cells in Graves' hyperthyroidism and ophthalmopathy. Template material for amplifying TCR beta CDR3 regions consisted of RNA transcripts. The TCR CDR3 was amplified in a first-round RT-PCR using the HTBI primer set. TCRdb used MiXCR to reprocess the multiplex PCR reads, holding one entry per CDR3 protein. The table records around 250,000 distinct CDR3 sequences, more than 12% of them present only once. Sequences were obtained from blood. Receptor source: a woman aged 40 to 50 with Graves' hyperthyroidism that later progressed to Graves' ophthalmopathy.

V and J are TRBV7-9 and TRBJ2-2; D might be TRBD1 or TRBD2, each matching 6 bases. Germline V gene sequence: CDR1 SEHNR, CDR2 FQNEAQ (reference sequence). Trimming pared 5 bases from V and 1 base from J, leaving 14 bases between. The CDR3 totals 16 residues. CDR3 protein: CASSGGGGWNTGELFF. The CDR3 DNA is TGTGCCAGCAGCGGAGGGGGAGGTTGGAACACCGGGGAGCTGTTTTTT. Variable domain in full (rest from reference TRBV7-9 and TRBJ2-2): DTGVSQNPRHKITKRGQNVTFRCDPISEHNRLYWYRQTLGQGPEFLTYFQNEAQLEKSRLLSDRFSAERPKGSFSTLEIQRTEQGDSAMYLCASSGGGGWNTGELFFGEGSRLTVL.

This clonotype was picked up many times. This chain uses TRBV2 with TRBJ2-7; D might be TRBD1 (6 bases). Germline values: CDR1 SNHLY, CDR2 FYNNEI. The CDR3 consists of 13 residues. Trimming pared 6 bases from V and 2 bases from J, leaving 11 bases between. CDR3 DNA sequence: TGTGCCAGCAGGAGGGACACTGCCTACGAGCAGTACTTC. As protein: CASRRDTAYEQYF.

In this sample, this clonotype turned up many times. This chain links TRBV7-2 with TRBJ2-2; TRBD2 matches 10 bases. Trimming took 5 bases from V and 5 from J; bases not matched to a gene: 14. Germline V CDR1 and CDR2: SGHTA, FQGNSA. CDR3 length: 18 amino acids. CDR3 sequence (DNA): TGTGCCAGCAGCCTGGGACTAGCGATCCTAGTTGGGACCGGGGAGCTGTTTTTT. Translated: CASSLGLAILVGTGELFF.

This clonotype was picked up many times. The chain recombines TRBV7-2 with TRBJ2-1; the D gene is possibly TRBD1 (6 bases). The germline CDR1 and CDR2 sequences are SGHTA and FQGNSA. The CDR3 consists of 14 residues. Trimming cost V 5 bases and J 11 bases, with 19 bases left between them. CDR3 nucleotide sequence: TGTGCCAGCAGCAATCCGACAGGTCCAATGAAGCAGTTCTTC. This gives the protein CASSNPTGPMKQFF.

This clonotype showed up many times. V and J are TRBV5-1 and TRBJ1-1; D might be TRBD1 (6 bases). Germline CDR1 reads SGHRS; CDR2 reads YFSETQ. Trimming took 0 bases from V and 5 from J, leaving 11 bases between them. The CDR3 contains 14 residues. The CDR3 protein is CASSLAGAPTEAFF. Written as DNA, the CDR3 is TGCGCCAGCAGCTTGGCGGGGGCCCCAACTGAAGCTTTCTTT. Combining the CDR3 with reference TRBV5-1 and TRBJ1-1 gives the whole variable domain KAGVTQTPRYLIKTRGQQVTLSCSPISGHRSVSWYQQTPGQGLQFLFEYFSETQRNKGNFPGRFSGRQFSNSRSEMNVSTLELGDSALYLCASSLAGAPTEAFFGQGTRLTVV.

This clonotype showed up just a few times. The rearrangement uses TRBV19 and TRBJ2-7; TRBD1 matches 8 bases. The V gene end was trimmed by 5 bases and the J gene end by 3 bases; junction bases not matched to a gene: 9. The germline V gene has CDR1 LNHDA and CDR2 SQIVND (reference sequence). The CDR3 has 15 residues. CDR3 bases: TGTGCCAGTAGTCCCTCCGGGACAGGATTCTACGAGCAGTACTTC. This gives the protein CASSPSGTGFYEQYF.

This clonotype was seen repeatedly, ten times or more. The rearrangement joins TRBV27 to TRBJ2-1; tentatively, D is TRBD1 (5 bases). Germline assignment: CDR1 MNHEY and CDR2 SMNVEV (reference sequence). The CDR3 is made up of 17 amino acids. The V end was cut by 1 base, the J end by 8 bases, with 21 bases between. CDR3 amino acids: CASSLWPAGFKGDEQFF. The CDR3 DNA is TGTGCCAGCAGTTTATGGCCGGCAGGGTTTAAGGGCGATGAGCAGTTCTTC.

This clonotype has a count of ten or more. The chain links TRBV27 to TRBJ2-7; 12 bases map to TRBD2. CDR1 is MNHEY and CDR2 is SMNVEV in the germline V gene (reference sequence). With 5 bases clipped from V and 3 bases from J, the junction kept 5 bases outside the gene matches. CDR3 length equals 15 residues. This chain's CDR3 is CASSPSTSGSYEQYF. CDR3 coding DNA: TGTGCCAGCAGTCCATCGACTAGCGGGAGCTACGAGCAGTACTTC.

This clonotype was seen a few times. The rearrangement links TRBV6-1 to TRBJ2-2; 9 bases are a match to TRBD2. The CDR3 loop spans 16 amino acids. Germline V gene sequence: CDR1 MNHNS, CDR2 SASEGT. V lost 6 bases to trimming and J lost 4 bases; unmatched junction nucleotides: 9. DNA for the CDR3: TGTGCCAGCAGAAGAGCGCGGGAGGGCCTCACCGGGGAGCTGTTTTTT. Amino acid sequence: CASRRAREGLTGELFF.

Comments on this clonotype: Its ends do not fully match the called genes, so a read error is possible. The chain recombines TRBV20-1 with TRBJ2-7; TRBD2 might be the D (5 bases). Germline CDR1 is DFQATT and CDR2 is SNEGSKA (reference sequence). This CDR3 is built from 18 residues. CDR3 residues: CNARDITALGSYIYEQYF. CDR3 nucleotides: TGCAATGCTAGAGATATAACAGCCCTTGGGAGTTACATCTACGAGCAGTACTTC.

This clonotype was detected ten times or more. The chain combines TRBV11-2 with TRBJ2-3; the match to TRBD2 covers 9 bases. This CDR3 has 16 residues. In germline, CDR1 is SGHAT, CDR2 FQNNGV. V dropped 5 bases and J dropped 3; count of bases not matched to a gene: 9. The CDR3 loop is CASSKTSGIITDTQYF. As DNA, the CDR3 is TGTGCCAGCAGCAAGACTAGCGGAATTATTACAGATACGCAGTATTTT. Full variable domain (outside the CDR3, taken from reference TRBV11-2 and TRBJ2-3): EAGVAQSPRYKIIEKRQSVAFWCNPISGHATLYWYQQILGQGPKLLIQFQNNGVVDDSQLPKDRFSAERLKGVDSTLKIQPAKLEDSAVYLCASSKTSGIITDTQYFGPGTRLTVL.